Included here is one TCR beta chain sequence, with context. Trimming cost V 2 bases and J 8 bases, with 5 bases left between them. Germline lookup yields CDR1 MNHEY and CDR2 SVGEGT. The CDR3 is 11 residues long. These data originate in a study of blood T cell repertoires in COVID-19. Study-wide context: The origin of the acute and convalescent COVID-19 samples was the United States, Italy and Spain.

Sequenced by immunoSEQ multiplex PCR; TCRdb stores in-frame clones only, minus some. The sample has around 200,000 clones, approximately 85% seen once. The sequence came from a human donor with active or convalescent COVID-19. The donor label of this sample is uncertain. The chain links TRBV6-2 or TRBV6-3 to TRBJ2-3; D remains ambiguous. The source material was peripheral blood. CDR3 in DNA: TGTGCCAGCAGTTACCCGGGTACGCAGTATTTT. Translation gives CASSYPGTQYF.